This TCR beta chain comes out of a study of blood T cell repertoires in COVID-19. Profiling relied on immunoSEQ multiplex PCR, and the TCRdb table lists in-frame clones only, not all of them. The sample records approximately 250,000 clones, more than 70% being singletons. Participant age was about 18 to 89 years, and participants resided in 24 US areas. Clinical history as reported by participants underpinned cohort assignment. CDR1 MRHNA and CDR2 SNTAGT come from the germline V gene. The CDR3 loop spans 16 amino acids. V gave up 6 bases and J gave up 2 bases; unmatched junction bases: 7. This TCR was recovered from a woman aged 35 to 49 with acute COVID-19. Sequenced material: PBMCs or T cells enriched from blood (not recorded which). This chain connects TRBV6-4 to TRBJ2-2; TRBD2 matches at 9 bases. The CDR3 here is CASRVIAGANTGELFF. For the CDR3, the DNA is TGTGCCAGCAGAGTAATAGCGGGAGCAAACACCGGGGAGCTGTTTTTT.